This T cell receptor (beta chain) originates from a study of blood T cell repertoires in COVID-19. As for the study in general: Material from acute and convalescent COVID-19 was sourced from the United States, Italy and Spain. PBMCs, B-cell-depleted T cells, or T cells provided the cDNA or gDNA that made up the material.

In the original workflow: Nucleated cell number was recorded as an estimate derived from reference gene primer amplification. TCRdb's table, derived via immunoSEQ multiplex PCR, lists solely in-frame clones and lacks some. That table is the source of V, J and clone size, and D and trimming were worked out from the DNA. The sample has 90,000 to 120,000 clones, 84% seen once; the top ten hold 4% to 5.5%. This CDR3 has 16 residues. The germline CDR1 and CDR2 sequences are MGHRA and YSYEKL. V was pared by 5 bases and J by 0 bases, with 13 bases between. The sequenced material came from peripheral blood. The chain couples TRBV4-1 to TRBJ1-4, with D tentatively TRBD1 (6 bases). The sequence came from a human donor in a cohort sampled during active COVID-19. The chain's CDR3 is CASSLRTDSTNEKLFF. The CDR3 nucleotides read TGCGCCAGCAGCTTACGGACAGACTCAACTAATGAAAAACTGTTTTTT.